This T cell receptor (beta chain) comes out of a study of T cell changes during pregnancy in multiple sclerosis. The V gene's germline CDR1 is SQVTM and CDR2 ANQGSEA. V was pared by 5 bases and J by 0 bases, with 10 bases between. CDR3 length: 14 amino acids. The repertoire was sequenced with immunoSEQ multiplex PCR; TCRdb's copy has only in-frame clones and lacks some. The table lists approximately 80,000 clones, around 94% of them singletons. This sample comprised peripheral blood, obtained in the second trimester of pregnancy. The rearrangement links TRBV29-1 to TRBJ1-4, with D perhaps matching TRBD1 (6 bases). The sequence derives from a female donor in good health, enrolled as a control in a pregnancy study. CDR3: CSVSQGPTNEKLFF. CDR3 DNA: TGCAGCGTTTCCCAGGGGCCAACTAATGAAAAACTGTTTTTT.